These 5 T cell receptor beta chains share one sample of origin, sequenced in a study of blood T cell repertoires in COVID-19. Some clones are missing from TCRdb's copy, which holds only in-frame ones; the method was immunoSEQ multiplex PCR. The sample gives about 120,000 clones, about 81% of which show up once; 17% is in the top ten. The sequenced material came from peripheral blood. The receptors were sampled from a man aged 25-40 years with COVID-19, enrolled during active disease.

In its sample, this clone was seen a few times. The V and J genes are TRBV7-2 and TRBJ2-7, with a possible D match to TRBD1 (5 bases). Germline-derived CDR1 and CDR2 are SGHTA and FQGNSA. Deletions cut 5 bases from V and 6 bases from J, with 14 bases between. CDR3 size: 13 residues. The CDR3 DNA reads TGTGCCAGCAGCCGCGACAGAGCCTCCGAGCAGTACTTC. Translating gives CASSRDRASEQYF.

The chain recombines TRBV4-3 with TRBJ1-1; 8 bases align to TRBD1. CDR3 length equals 16 residues. The V segment lost 4 bases and the J segment 0 bases; nucleotides outside the gene matches: 7. Per the germline V gene, CDR1 is LGHNA and CDR2 is YSLEER. In DNA form, the CDR3 reads TGCGCCAGCAGCCCAGGGGGCACGAGCATGAACACTGAAGCTTTCTTT. Translating gives CASSPGGTSMNTEAFF.

This chain links TRBV4-1 with TRBJ1-2; D unclear. The CDR3 contains 14 residues. Germline assignment: CDR1 MGHRA and CDR2 YSYEKL. The chain's CDR3 is CPPSRLQVDYGYTF. The CDR3 DNA reads as TGCCCCCCCAGCCGACTCCAAGTTGACTATGGCTACACCTTC.

This clone was counted a single time. The J gene is TRBJ1-2, the V gene TRBV29-1, with 7 bases matching TRBD1. In germline, CDR1 is SQVTM, CDR2 ANQGSEA. V was pared by 5 bases and J by 4 bases, with 4 bases of the junction left unmatched. The length of the CDR3 is 12 residues. The CDR3 nucleotides read TGCAGCGTTAGGGACAGCCTCTATGGCTACACCTTC. Protein sequence: CSVRDSLYGYTF.

This sequence joins TRBV7-9 and TRBJ2-7; no firm D call. This CDR3 is 12 amino acids long. The germline CDR1 and CDR2 sequences are SEHNR and FQNEAQ (reference sequence). V lost 5 bases and J 4 bases, leaving 9 bases between the germline ends. The CDR3 coding sequence is TGTGCCAGCAGCCGAGGCCATTACGAGCAGTACTTC. Encoded protein: CASSRGHYEQYF.